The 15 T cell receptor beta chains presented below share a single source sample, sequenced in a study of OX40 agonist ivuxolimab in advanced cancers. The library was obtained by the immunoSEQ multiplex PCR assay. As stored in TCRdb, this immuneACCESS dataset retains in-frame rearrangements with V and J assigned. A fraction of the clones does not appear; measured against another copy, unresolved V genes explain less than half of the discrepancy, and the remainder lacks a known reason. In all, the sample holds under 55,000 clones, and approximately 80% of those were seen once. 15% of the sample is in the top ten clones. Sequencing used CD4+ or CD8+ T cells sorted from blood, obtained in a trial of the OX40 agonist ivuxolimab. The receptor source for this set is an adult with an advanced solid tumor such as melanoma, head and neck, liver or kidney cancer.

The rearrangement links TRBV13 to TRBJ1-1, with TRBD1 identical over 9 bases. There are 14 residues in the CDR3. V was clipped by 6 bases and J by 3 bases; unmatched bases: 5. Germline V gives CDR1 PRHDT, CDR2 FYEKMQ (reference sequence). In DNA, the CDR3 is TGTGCCAGCAGGGGGACAGGGTTGGACACTGAAGCTTTCTTT. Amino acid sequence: CASRGTGLDTEAFF.

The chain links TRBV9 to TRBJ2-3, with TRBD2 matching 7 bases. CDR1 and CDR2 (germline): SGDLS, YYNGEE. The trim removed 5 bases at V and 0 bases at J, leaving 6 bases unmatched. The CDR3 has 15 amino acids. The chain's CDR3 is CASSAGGGSTDTQYF. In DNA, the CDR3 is TGTGCCAGCAGTGCGGGCGGGGGTAGCACAGATACGCAGTATTTT. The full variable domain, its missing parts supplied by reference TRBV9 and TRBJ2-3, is DSGVTQTPKHLITATGQRVTLRCSPRSGDLSVYWYQQSLDQGLQFLIQYYNGEERAKGNILERFSAQQFPDLHSELNLSSLELGDSALYFCASSAGGGSTDTQYFGPGTRLTVL.

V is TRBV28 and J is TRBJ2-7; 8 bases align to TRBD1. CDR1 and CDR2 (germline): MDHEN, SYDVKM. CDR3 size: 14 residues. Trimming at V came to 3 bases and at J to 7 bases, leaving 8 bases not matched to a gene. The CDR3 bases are TGTGCCAGCAGTTTGGCAGGGGGCGCGGATGAGCAGTACTTC. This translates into CASSLAGGADEQYF. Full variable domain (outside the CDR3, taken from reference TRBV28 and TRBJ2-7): DVKVTQSSRYLVKRTGEKVFLECVQDMDHENMFWYRQDPGLGLRLIYFSYDVKMKEKGDIPEGYSVSREKKERFSLILESASTNQTSMYLCASSLAGGADEQYFGPGTRLTVT.

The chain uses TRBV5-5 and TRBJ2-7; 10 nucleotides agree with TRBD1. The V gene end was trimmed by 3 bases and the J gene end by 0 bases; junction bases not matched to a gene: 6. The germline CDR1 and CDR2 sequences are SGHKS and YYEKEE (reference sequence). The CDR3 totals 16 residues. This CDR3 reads CASSSTGGSPSYEQYF. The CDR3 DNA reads TGTGCCAGCAGCTCGACAGGGGGCTCTCCCTCCTACGAGCAGTACTTC.

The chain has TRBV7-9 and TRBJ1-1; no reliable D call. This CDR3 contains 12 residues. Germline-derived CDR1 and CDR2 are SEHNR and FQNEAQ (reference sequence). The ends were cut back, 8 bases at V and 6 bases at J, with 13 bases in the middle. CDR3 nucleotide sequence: TGTGCCAGCTCTTCCCTTGGCCCTGAAGCTTTCTTT. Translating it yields CASSSLGPEAFF. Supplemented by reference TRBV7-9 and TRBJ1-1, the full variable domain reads DTGVSQNPRHKITKRGQNVTFRCDPISEHNRLYWYRQTLGQGPEFLTYFQNEAQLEKSRLLSDRFSAERPKGSFSTLEIQRTEQGDSAMYLCASSSLGPEAFFGQGTRLTVV.

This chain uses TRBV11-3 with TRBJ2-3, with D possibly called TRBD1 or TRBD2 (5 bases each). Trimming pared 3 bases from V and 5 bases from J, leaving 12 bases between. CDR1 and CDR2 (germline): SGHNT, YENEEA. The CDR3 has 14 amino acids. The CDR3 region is CASSFPGALDTQYF. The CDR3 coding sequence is TGTGCCAGCAGCTTCCCCGGGGCTTTAGATACGCAGTATTTT.

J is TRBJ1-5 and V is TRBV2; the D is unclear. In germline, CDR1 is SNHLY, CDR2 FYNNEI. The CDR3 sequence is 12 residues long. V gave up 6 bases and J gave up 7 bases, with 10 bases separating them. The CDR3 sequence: CASRSSGQPQHF. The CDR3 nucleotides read TGTGCCAGCAGGAGCAGTGGGCAGCCCCAGCATTTT.

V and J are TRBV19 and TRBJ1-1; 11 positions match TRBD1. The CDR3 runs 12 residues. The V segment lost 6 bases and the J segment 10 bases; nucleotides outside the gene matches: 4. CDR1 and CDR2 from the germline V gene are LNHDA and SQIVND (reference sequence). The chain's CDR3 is CASRDRGRGAFF. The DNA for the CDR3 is TGTGCCAGTAGGGACAGGGGGCGCGGAGCTTTCTTT.

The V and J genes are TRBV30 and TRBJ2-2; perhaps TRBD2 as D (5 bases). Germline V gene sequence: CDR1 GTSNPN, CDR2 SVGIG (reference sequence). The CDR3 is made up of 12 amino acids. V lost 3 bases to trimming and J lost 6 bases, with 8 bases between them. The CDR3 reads CAWRMGAGELFF. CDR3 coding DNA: TGTGCCTGGAGAATGGGAGCCGGGGAGCTGTTTTTT.

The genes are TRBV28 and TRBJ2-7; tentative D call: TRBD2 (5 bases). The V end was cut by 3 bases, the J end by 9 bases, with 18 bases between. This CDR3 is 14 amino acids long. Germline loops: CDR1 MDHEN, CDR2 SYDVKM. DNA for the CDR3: TGTGCCAGCAGTTTTTTTGGAGGAACTACGGTGCAGTACTTC. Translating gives CASSFFGGTTVQYF.

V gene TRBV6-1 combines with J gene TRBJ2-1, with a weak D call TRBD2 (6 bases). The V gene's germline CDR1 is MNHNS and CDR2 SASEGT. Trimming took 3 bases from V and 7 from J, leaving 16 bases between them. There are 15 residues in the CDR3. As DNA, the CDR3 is TGTGCCAGCAGTGAGGCGGGCAGCCGGGGGAATGAGCAGTTCTTC. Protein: CASSEAGSRGNEQFF.

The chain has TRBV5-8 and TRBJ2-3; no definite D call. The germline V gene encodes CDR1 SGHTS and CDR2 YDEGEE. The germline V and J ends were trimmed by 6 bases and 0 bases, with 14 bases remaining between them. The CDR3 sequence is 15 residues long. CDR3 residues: CASIHMDASTDTQYF. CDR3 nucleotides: TGTGCCAGCATTCACATGGACGCAAGCACAGATACGCAGTATTTT.

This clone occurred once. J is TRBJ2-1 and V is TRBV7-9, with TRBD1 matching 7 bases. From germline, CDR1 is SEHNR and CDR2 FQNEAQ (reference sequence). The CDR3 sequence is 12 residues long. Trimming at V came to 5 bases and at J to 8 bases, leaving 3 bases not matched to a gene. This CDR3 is CASSVTGDEQFF. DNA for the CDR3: TGTGCCAGCAGCGTTACAGGGGATGAGCAGTTCTTC.

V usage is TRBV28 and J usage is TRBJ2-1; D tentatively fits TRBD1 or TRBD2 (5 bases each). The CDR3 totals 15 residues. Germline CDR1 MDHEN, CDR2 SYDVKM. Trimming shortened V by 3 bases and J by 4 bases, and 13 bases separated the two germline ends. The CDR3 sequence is CASSFGVTDYNEQFF. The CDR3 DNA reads TGTGCCAGCAGTTTCGGGGTGACAGATTACAATGAGCAGTTCTTC.

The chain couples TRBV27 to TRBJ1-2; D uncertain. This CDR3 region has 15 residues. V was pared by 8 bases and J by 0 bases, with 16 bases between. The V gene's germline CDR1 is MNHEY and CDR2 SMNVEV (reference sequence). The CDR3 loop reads CASSPLADSNYGYTF. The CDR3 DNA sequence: TGTGCCAGCTCCCCTCTGGCAGACTCTAACTATGGCTACACCTTC.